These 27 T cell receptor delta chains were sequenced from one sample in a study of DNA immune sequencing with unique molecular identifiers. Genomic DNA underwent 32-plex PCR targeting all 8 TRDV and 4 TRDJ genes. A 12-nucleotide UMI was added during approximately 3 barcoding PCR cycles before adapter PCR. TCRdb fed the multiplex PCR reads to CATT. This sample carries over a thousand delta-chain clones, 12% of them seen once, and the ten largest clones take roughly 58%. Sequenced: gamma-delta T cells enriched from blood buffy coat, or unenriched PBMCs (not recorded which). These receptors all stem from a human donor in good health.

This clone is deemed medium-sized (0.01 to 0.1%). Other nucleotide sequences from this sample produce the same CDR3. CDR3 protein: CACSELITGGSFGDKLIF. As DNA, the CDR3 is TGTGCCTGTTCCGAGCTCATTACTGGGGGATCGTTCGGCGATAAACTCATCTTT. The V and J genes are TRDV2 and TRDJ1; TRDD3 aligns across 10 bases. The V gene's germline CDR1 is GEAIGNYY and CDR2 EKD. Trimming cost V 6 bases and J 4 bases; bases outside gene matches: 19. The CDR3 length is 18 residues.

This clone turned up a few times. A far larger clone is off by one base, so a read error is likely. This sample includes further DNA sequences coding for the same CDR3. The V gene is TRDV2, the J gene TRDJ1; 9 bases map to TRDD3. The V segment lost 0 bases and the J segment 0 bases; nucleotides outside the gene matches: 13. This CDR3 spans 19 amino acids. From germline, CDR1 is GEAIGNYY and CDR2 EKD. The CDR3 here is CACDTLSLLGEEYTDKLIF. The CDR3 nucleotides are TGTGCCTGTGACACCCTGTCTTTACTGGGGGAAGAGTACACCGATAAACTCATCTTT.

Sample share makes this clone large. The same CDR3 is also encoded by other DNA sequences in this sample. V usage is TRDV3 and J usage is TRDJ2; possibly TRDD2 or TRDD3 for D (9 bases each). The germline V gene has CDR1 TVYSNPD and CDR2 GDNSRS (reference sequence). There are 21 residues in the CDR3. V was cut by 0 bases and J by 1 base, with 30 bases left in between. CDR3 nucleotides: TGTGCCTTTAGCCTTCCTACGTCTCTCTGGGGGATTCCTTTTTTGACAGCACAACTCTTCTTT. Its protein is CAFSLPTSLWGIPFLTAQLFF.

This clone is medium-sized by share. The chain couples TRDV3 to TRDJ1; TRDD3 aligns across 11 bases. The V gene end was trimmed by 0 bases and the J gene end by 1 base; junction bases not matched to a gene: 16. Germline CDR1 reads TVYSNPD; CDR2 reads GDNSRS (reference sequence). This CDR3 region has 19 residues. CDR3 region: CAFRTLGLGDTWGTDKLIF. For the CDR3, the DNA is TGTGCCTTTAGAACCCTCGGGTTGGGGGATACGTGGGGCACCGATAAACTCATCTTT. The variable domain in full, with the rest retrieved from reference TRDV3 and TRDJ1, is CDKVTQSSPDQTVASGSEVVLLCTYDTVYSNPDLFWYRIRPDYSFQFVFYGDNSRSEGADFTQGRFSVKHILTQKAFHLVISPVRTEDSATYYCAFRTLGLGDTWGTDKLIFGKGTRVTVEP.

This clone was counted many times. The rearrangement links TRDV2 to TRDJ1; D perhaps matches TRDD3 (9 bases). V lost 3 bases and J 0 bases, leaving 37 bases between the germline ends. Germline loops: CDR1 GEAIGNYY, CDR2 EKD. CDR3 length: 23 amino acids. CDR3 loop: CACDPLTDRSSYPTGGDTDKLIF. For the CDR3, the DNA is TGTGCCTGTGACCCTCTTACTGACCGCTCTTCCTACCCTACTGGGGGAGACACCGATAAACTCATCTTT.

Concerning this clone itself: For this DNA, TCRdb reports the protein of a much larger clone, which diverges at residue 7, most likely from a read error; the protein presented here is translated directly from the DNA. The V and J genes are TRDV2 and TRDJ1, with a tentative D call TRDD3 (5 bases). CDR1 is GEAIGNYY and CDR2 is EKD in the germline V gene. This CDR3 is built from 15 residues. With 5 bases removed from V and 4 bases from J, the gap between germline ends came to 19 bases. The CDR3 DNA follows: TGTGCCTGTGCCCAACTGGAGGATAGGGACGATAAACTCATCTTT. Translation: CACAQLEDRDDKLIF.

This clone is judged medium-sized. The chain combines TRDV3 with TRDJ1, with 10 bases fitting TRDD3. Germline V CDR1 and CDR2: TVYSNPD, GDNSRS (reference sequence). The ends lost 1 base at V and 0 bases at J; junction bases unmatched: 20. The length of the CDR3 is 20 residues. CDR3 in amino acids: CAFTETIPSGDTKYTDKLIF. The CDR3 bases are TGTGCCTTTACAGAAACCATTCCTTCGGGGGATACGAAGTACACCGATAAACTCATCTTT.

The table lists this clone with a few counts. A read error likely explains why the TCRdb protein, taken from a much larger clone, differs from this DNA's translation at residue 11; the protein shown is translated from the DNA. The chain employs TRDV2 and TRDJ1; 10 nucleotides agree with TRDD3. The CDR3 runs to 20 residues. Trimming cost V 0 bases and J 0 bases; bases outside gene matches: 15. CDR1 is GEAIGNYY and CDR2 is EKD in the germline V gene. CDR3 DNA: TGTGCCTGTGACACCGTCGCTACTGGGGGATTCGGAGGGTACACCGATAAACTCATCTTT. It translates to CACDTVATGGFGGYTDKLIF.

Only a few counts were recorded for this clone. A far more abundant clone sits one base away, making this likely a read error. Different DNA sequences within this sample yield the same CDR3. V usage is TRDV2 and J usage is TRDJ1; 7 nucleotides agree with TRDD3. CDR1 GEAIGNYY and CDR2 EKD come from the germline V gene. The V segment lost 6 bases and the J segment 0 bases; nucleotides outside the gene matches: 21. The CDR3 covers 19 residues. This CDR3 is CACSPLRPGVGDNTDKLIF. As DNA, the CDR3 is TGTGCCTGTTCCCCGCTACGGCCGGGGGTGGGGGACAACACCGATAAACTCATCTTT.

J is TRDJ1 and V is TRDV1, with 8 bases matching TRDD3. Per germline, CDR1 TSWWSYY and CDR2 QGS. The V and J ends lost 3 bases and 0 bases, in that order; junction bases with no gene match: 21. The CDR3 length is 21 residues. The CDR3 spells CALGDPPLPGGIRPYTDKLIF. In DNA, the CDR3 is TGTGCTCTTGGGGACCCACCCCTTCCGGGAGGGATACGCCCTTACACCGATAAACTCATCTTT.

Details on this clone: The likely explanation is a read error, given a far larger clone one base away. The same CDR3 arises from other DNA sequences in this sample as well. The V gene is TRDV2, the J gene TRDJ3, with D possibly TRDD3 on 5 matching bases. The CDR3 is made up of 19 amino acids. CDR1 is GEAIGNYY, CDR2 EKD, per germline. The CDR3 loop reads CACDTGGLRSSWDTRQMFF. As DNA, the CDR3 is TGTGCCTGTGACACGGGGGGGCTACGGAGCTCCTGGGACACCCGTCAGATGTTTTTC.

This clone was seen ten or more times. This chain joins TRDV1 and TRDJ1; a weak D match, TRDD3 (5 bases). The CDR3 runs to 13 residues. Germline V gene data show CDR1 as TSWWSYY and CDR2 as QGS. V was pared by 2 bases and J by 8 bases, with 12 bases between. CDR3 DNA sequence: TGTGCTCTTGGGGAAGGTAACTGGAGGAAACTCATCTTT. It codes for CALGEGNWRKLIF.

This clone turned up a few times. With a far larger clone one base away, a read error is the likely cause. This sample includes further DNA sequences coding for the same CDR3. The chain recombines TRDV2 with TRDJ1, with 7 bases lining up with TRDD3. This CDR3 comprises 18 residues. V gave up 3 bases and J gave up 7 bases; unmatched junction bases: 22. The germline V gene has CDR1 GEAIGNYY and CDR2 EKD. DNA of the CDR3: TGTGCCTGTGACCCCGTCGGGACGGCTGGGGGGTACCGGGGTAAACTCATCTTT. Its protein product is CACDPVGTAGGYRGKLIF.

The sample holds a few counts of this clone. This DNA's translation differs at residue 3 from TCRdb's protein, which comes from a much larger clone; a read error is likely, and the protein shown is translated from the DNA. The V and J genes are TRDV2 and TRDJ1; 12 positions agree with TRDD3. Germline lookup yields CDR1 GEAIGNYY and CDR2 EKD. This CDR3 has 16 amino acids. The CDR3: CARDKLGDTQADKLIF. In nucleotides, the CDR3 is TGTGCCCGTGACAAGCTGGGGGATACGCAGGCCGATAAACTCATCTTT.

The J gene is TRDJ1; the V gene was not called; the DNA was not used to check the table's D call, TRDD3. The CDR3 sequence is 16 residues long. As DNA, the CDR3 is TGTGCTCTTGGGAACTATTTGGGGCTGGGGGATAGGGGGATCATCTTT. It is translated as CALGNYLGLGDRGIIF.

J is TRDJ1 and V is TRDV1; 9 nucleotides align to TRDD3. The J gene, missing from TCRdb, was assigned here through DNA to germline matching. The CDR3 contains 22 residues. After removal of 2 bases from V and 3 bases from J, the junction contained 25 bases not matched to a gene. Looked up from germline, CDR1 is TSWWSYY and CDR2 is QGS. The CDR3 loop is CALGESLPATRLTGGPADKLIF. In nucleotides, the CDR3 is TGTGCTCTTGGGGAATCCCTCCCTGCCACACGACTTACTGGGGGACCCGCCGATAAACTCATCTTT.

This clone is medium-sized in the sample. A far larger clone is only one base removed, so a read error is likely. Other DNA sequences in the sample encode the same CDR3. The rearrangement uses TRDV2 and TRDJ1, with 9 positions matching TRDD3. There are 17 residues in the CDR3. The V gene's germline CDR1 is GEAIGNYY and CDR2 EKD. This CDR3 is CACDTLGDGKYTDKLIF. The CDR3 DNA follows: TGTGCATGTGACACTCTGGGGGATGGAAAGTACACCGATAAACTCATCTTT.

This clone rates as medium-sized. The chain uses TRDV2 and TRDJ1; 9 nucleotides align to TRDD3. The CDR3 consists of 16 residues. Losses at the gene ends were 0 bases for V and 0 bases for J; bases not matched to a gene: 4. CDR1 is GEAIGNYY and CDR2 is EKD in the germline V gene. The CDR3 loop reads CACDTLTGGDTDKLIF. For the CDR3, the DNA is TGTGCCTGTGACACCCTTACTGGGGGAGACACCGATAAACTCATCTTT.

This clone was seen more than once but under ten times. TCRdb pairs this DNA with a much larger clone's protein that differs at residue 10, likely a read error; the protein shown was translated from the DNA. The genes are TRDV2 and TRDJ3; TRDD3 matches 11 bases. V lost 2 bases to trimming and J lost 0 bases; unmatched junction nucleotides: 8. Germline CDR1 and CDR2: GEAIGNYY and EKD. This CDR3 comprises 20 residues. The CDR3 protein is CACDKVLGDMRSWDTRQMFF. CDR3 nucleotides: TGTGCCTGTGACAAAGTACTGGGGGATATGCGCTCCTGGGACACCCGACAGATGTTTTTC.

In its sample, this clone was seen a few times. TCRdb shows a much larger clone's protein in place of this DNA's translation, and the two differ at residue 12, likely through a read error; the protein shown is translated from the DNA. The chain uses TRDV2 and TRDJ1; 11 bases line up with TRDD3. CDR1 and CDR2 (germline): GEAIGNYY, EKD. This CDR3 spans 15 amino acids. In nucleotides, the CDR3 is TGTGCCTGTGCCCAACTGGGGGATAGGGACGATATACTCATCTTT. It specifies CACAQLGDRDDILIF.

By sample fraction, this clone is medium-sized. This chain joins TRDV1 and TRDJ1; 10 nucleotides agree with TRDD3. Matching the DNA to germline supplied the J gene, which TCRdb does not give. The J segment lost 1 base and the V segment lost 1 base, leaving 39 bases of the junction unmatched. This CDR3 contains 28 residues. The germline V gene encodes CDR1 TSWWSYY and CDR2 QGS. The CDR3 is CALGERFPTQRRMGHRVGDTGGTDKLIF. For the CDR3, the DNA is TGTGCTCTTGGGGAACGATTTCCCACGCAACGTCGAATGGGACACAGAGTGGGGGATACAGGGGGCACCGATAAACTCATCTTT.

This clone was observed a few times. A much bigger clone sits one base away, suggesting this may be a read error. The sample has other DNA sequences that encode this CDR3 too. This chain joins TRDV2 and TRDJ3; the D is unclear. CDR3 length: 15 residues. Trimming removed 7 bases from V and 11 bases from J, with 20 bases in between. The germline V gene has CDR1 GEAIGNYY and CDR2 EKD. Written as DNA, the CDR3 is TGTGCCTGCGATCCCCTCCTTTCCGGGGCCCGACAGATGTTTTTC. Its protein product is CACDPLLSGARQMFF.

This clone was counted between two and nine times. No V gene call is available, although the J gene is TRDJ1; no check of the table's D call, TRDD3, against the DNA was made. The CDR3 totals 17 residues. The CDR3 loop reads CALGELYIFHVTDKLIF. The CDR3, as DNA: TGTGCTCTTGGGGAACTTTATATTTTCCACGTCACCGATAAACTCATCTTT.

This clone was seen a few times. TCRdb pairs this DNA with a much larger clone's protein that differs at residue 12, likely a read error; the protein shown was translated from the DNA. V is TRDV2 and J is TRDJ3; TRDD3 matches 9 bases. V gave up 4 bases and J gave up 3 bases; unmatched junction bases: 15. The CDR3 length is 20 residues. Germline assignment: CDR1 GEAIGNYY and CDR2 EKD. The CDR3 spells CACDPIVLGESCWDTRQMFF. The CDR3 DNA reads as TGTGCCTGTGATCCCATTGTACTGGGGGAAAGCTGCTGGGACACCCGACAGATGTTTTTC.

This clone was counted between two and nine times. TCRdb records a much larger clone's protein for this DNA, with a difference at residue 8 that likely arises from a read error; the protein given is the translation of the DNA. CDR3 in DNA: TGTGCCTGTGCCCAACTGGGGGGTAGGGACGATAAACTCATCTTT. Translation gives CACAQLGGRDDKLIF. The chain links TRDV2 to TRDJ1, with 8 bases fitting TRDD3. J was trimmed by 4 bases and V by 5 bases; bases with no gene match: 11. Germline V CDR1 and CDR2: GEAIGNYY, EKD. The CDR3 runs 15 residues.

The chain joins TRDV1 to TRDJ1; D is perhaps TRDD3 (8 bases). Since TCRdb gives no J gene, matching the DNA to germline was used here to assign it. Germline lookup yields CDR1 TSWWSYY and CDR2 QGS. CDR3 size: 21 residues. The V and J ends lost 3 bases and 1 base respectively, with 30 bases between them. The DNA of the CDR3 is TGTGCTCTTGGGGAGTTCCTTCCTTCGAACTGGGGGCCCTTCGGCACCGATAAACTCATCTTT. It yields the protein CALGEFLPSNWGPFGTDKLIF.

The rearrangement uses TRAV38-2/DV8 and TRDJ1; no firm D call. In the absence of a J gene in TCRdb, the DNA was matched to germline to assign it here. The CDR3 has 10 residues. CDR1 and CDR2 from the germline V gene are TSESDYY and QEAYKQQN. CDR3 bases: TGTGCCCCGTACACCGATAAACTCATCTTT. Its translation is CAPYTDKLIF.